This TCR beta chain was sequenced in a study of OX40 agonist ivuxolimab in advanced cancers. A word on this clone: The antigen remains unidentified.

Germline V gene data show CDR1 as SGHTA and CDR2 as FQGNSA. The CDR3 totals 15 residues. V shed 7 bases and J shed 6 bases, with 19 bases lying between them. The table came from immunoSEQ multiplex PCR; TCRdb's copy has only in-frame clones and leaves some out. The table includes 68,000 or so clones, 86% detected once. Study-level points and caveats: Averaged across samples, CD8+ T cells carried more expanded clones than CD4+ did. Both blood CD4+ and CD8+ T cells showed clonal growth by week 6 at 0.1 to 3.0 mg/kg.

The sequence was collected from an adult with an advanced solid tumor such as melanoma, head and neck, liver or kidney cancer. This chain joins TRBV7-2 and TRBJ2-1, with D perhaps being TRBD1 or TRBD2 (6 bases each). Sequenced here: CD4+ or CD8+ T cells sorted from blood, sampled in a trial of the OX40 agonist ivuxolimab. This chain's CDR3 is CASNLGGRLANEQFF. CDR3 sequence (DNA): TGTGCCAGCAACCTAGGGGGGAGGCTGGCCAATGAGCAGTTCTTC.